Following are 5 T cell receptor beta chains from one sample sequenced in a study of OX40 agonist ivuxolimab in advanced cancers. The data were produced by immunoSEQ multiplex PCR, yet TCRdb's version contains in-frame clones alone and is incomplete. The profile covers some 58,000 clones, with around 85% appearing a single time and roughly 0.76% taken by the ten largest. This specimen was CD4+ or CD8+ T cells sorted from blood, taken in a trial of the OX40 agonist ivuxolimab. These receptors were obtained from an adult with an advanced solid tumor such as melanoma, head and neck, liver or kidney cancer.

The CDR3 spells CSVVTSGLKNIQYF. CDR3 coding DNA: TGCAGCGTTGTAACTAGCGGGCTCAAAAACATTCAGTACTTC. V is TRBV29-1 and J is TRBJ2-4; 9 positions agree with TRBD2. This CDR3 comprises 14 residues. The germline gives CDR1 SQVTM, CDR2 ANQGSEA. V shed 4 bases and J 3 bases; nucleotides not matched to a gene: 4. The full variable domain, rest sourced from reference TRBV29-1 and TRBJ2-4, is SAVISQKPSRDICQRGTSLTIQCQVDSQVTMMFWYRQQPGQSLTLIATANQGSEATYESGFVIDKFPISRPNLTFSTLTVSNMSPEDSSIYLCSVVTSGLKNIQYFGAGTRLSVL.

This sequence joins TRBV7-2 and TRBJ2-1; 13 bases are a match to TRBD2. CDR1 is SGHTA and CDR2 is FQGNSA in the germline V gene. V trimming: 1 base; J trimming: 7 bases; junction bases outside the gene matches: 4. The CDR3 is 16 amino acids. The CDR3 sequence is CASSLGLAGGGNEQFF. CDR3 nucleotides: TGTGCCAGCAGCTTAGGACTAGCGGGAGGTGGTAATGAGCAGTTCTTC. The entire variable domain, with the rest obtained from reference TRBV7-2 and TRBJ2-1, is as follows: GAGVSQSPSNKVTEKGKDVELRCDPISGHTALYWYRQSLGQGLEFLIYFQGNSAPDKSGLPSDRFSAERTGGSVSTLTIQRTQQEDSAVYLCASSLGLAGGGNEQFFGPGTRLTVL.

CDR3 coding DNA: TGCGCCAGCAGCCAGGACAGGGAAGAGACCCAGTACTTC. It codes for CASSQDREETQYF. This rearrangement joins TRBV4-1 to TRBJ2-5, with 8 bases lining up with TRBD1. CDR3 length equals 13 residues. J lost 3 bases, V lost 3 bases, and 0 bases had no gene match. Per germline, CDR1 MGHRA and CDR2 YSYEKL.

The chain carries TRBV7-2 and TRBJ2-2; D gene uncertain. V lost 0 bases and J 0 bases, leaving 8 bases between the germline ends. The CDR3 has 16 residues. Germline V CDR1 and CDR2: SGHTA, FQGNSA. Written as DNA, the CDR3 is TGTGCCAGCAGCTTAGCGGCAGTTTCGAACACCGGGGAGCTGTTTTTT. This translates into CASSLAAVSNTGELFF.

V and J are TRBV29-1 and TRBJ2-3; TRBD2 agrees at 12 bases. CDR1 is SQVTM and CDR2 is ANQGSEA in the germline V gene. This CDR3 is built from 14 residues. The V and J ends lost 3 bases and 8 bases, in that order; junction bases with no gene match: 6. The CDR3 nucleotides are TGCAGCGTTGAGACTAGCGGGAGTTCCAGTACGCAGTATTTT. It specifies CSVETSGSSSTQYF.